Listed here are 25 T cell receptor beta chains from one sample, sequenced in a study of T cell changes during pregnancy in multiple sclerosis (dated by TCRdb to the late 2010s). Library creation used the immunoSEQ multiplex PCR assay. In its TCRdb copy, this immuneACCESS table keeps in-frame sequences only and misses some clones. Where compared with another copy, unresolved V genes explain less than half of these, and the others have no known cause. The sample table contains tens of thousands of clones; only one count was recorded for 92% of them. Just over 0.55% of the sample is held by the ten biggest clonotypes. The sequencing here drew on CD4+ T cells from peripheral blood mononuclear cells, taken after pregnancy. These receptors all come from a female donor with multiple sclerosis, enrolled in a pregnancy study.

V gene TRBV18 combines with J gene TRBJ2-2, with D perhaps TRBD2 (5 bases). The CDR3 is 13 residues long. Germline-derived CDR1 and CDR2 are KGHSH and LQKENI. V gave up 2 bases and J gave up 4 bases, with 5 bases separating them. CDR3 bases: TGTGCCAGCTCACCAAGCGGCACCGGGGAGCTGTTTTTT. This encodes CASSPSGTGELFF.

With regard to this clone: The junction and the germline gene differ at one end; a read error may be behind it. The chain uses TRBV7-7 and TRBJ2-2; TRBD2 aligns across 11 bases. The CDR3 is 15 amino acids. Germline CDR1 SSHAT, CDR2 FNYEAQ (reference sequence). The CDR3 reads CASSPIAGGPGELFF. The CDR3, as DNA: TGTGCTAGCAGCCCCATAGCGGGAGGGCCCGGGGAGCTGTTTTTT.

This clone came up once. V is TRBV2 and J is TRBJ2-2; TRBD2 agrees at 8 bases. V shed 7 bases, J shed 4 bases, and the junction held 5 bases outside the gene matches. The CDR3 runs to 14 residues. The germline V gene has CDR1 SNHLY and CDR2 FYNNEI. CDR3 residues: CASTGTRGTGELFF. The CDR3 DNA follows: TGTGCCAGCACTGGGACTAGAGGCACCGGGGAGCTGTTTTTT.

J is TRBJ2-2 and V is TRBV4-1, with 12 bases lining up with TRBD2. Trimming cost V 0 bases and J 6 bases; bases outside gene matches: 8. Germline CDR1 is MGHRA and CDR2 is YSYEKL. The CDR3 is made up of 18 amino acids. Here the CDR3 reads CASSQDQLAGGSAGELFF. The CDR3 DNA reads TGCGCCAGCAGCCAAGATCAGCTAGCGGGAGGGTCGGCCGGGGAGCTGTTTTTT.

The V and J genes are TRBV19 and TRBJ1-4, with D possibly matching TRBD1 (5 bases). CDR1 and CDR2 (germline): LNHDA, SQIVND (reference sequence). The CDR3 covers 16 residues. Trimming took 4 bases from V and 4 from J, leaving 16 bases between them. CDR3: CASSNRVGGLNEKLFF. The CDR3 nucleotides read TGTGCCAGTAGTAATAGGGTCGGGGGACTTAATGAAAAACTGTTTTTT.

The rearrangement joins TRBV25-1 to TRBJ2-7; TRBD2 agrees at 8 bases. Trimming at V came to 2 bases and at J to 1 base, leaving 7 bases not matched to a gene. Germline V gene sequence: CDR1 MGHDK, CDR2 SYGVNS. This CDR3 is 16 amino acids long. The CDR3 DNA reads as TGTGCCAGCAGTGAAAGGTCAGCGGGAGAGTCCTACGAGCAGTACTTC. Translation: CASSERSAGESYEQYF.

The chain couples TRBV19 to TRBJ1-1; 7 positions match TRBD1. The CDR3 extends over 13 amino acids. V dropped 9 bases and J dropped 5; count of bases not matched to a gene: 9. Germline V lookup: CDR1 LNHDA, CDR2 SQIVND (reference sequence). CDR3 nucleotide sequence: TGTGCCAGCGCCCCCACAGGGGTGACTGAAGCTTTCTTT. Translated: CASAPTGVTEAFF. The whole variable domain, remainder taken from reference TRBV19 and TRBJ1-1, is DGGITQSPKYLFRKEGQNVTLSCEQNLNHDAMYWYRQDPGQGLRLIYYSQIVNDFQKGDIAEGYSVSREKKESFPLTVTSAQKNPTAFYLCASAPTGVTEAFFGQGTRLTVV.

This chain connects TRBV19 to TRBJ1-4, with D uncertain. The V end was cut by 4 bases, the J end by 0 bases, with 6 bases between. The germline V gene has CDR1 LNHDA and CDR2 SQIVND (reference sequence). The CDR3 has 14 amino acids. CDR3 nucleotides: TGTGCCAGTAGTACGAGAGCAACTAATGAAAAACTGTTTTTT. Amino acid sequence: CASSTRATNEKLFF.

The J gene is TRBJ1-2, the V gene TRBV11-2; tentatively, D is TRBD1 (6 bases). V lost 5 bases, J lost 7 bases, and 14 bases lay in between. The CDR3 totals 13 residues. The germline gives CDR1 SGHAT, CDR2 FQNNGV. CDR3 region: CASSPNRDRGYTF. The CDR3 nucleotides read TGTGCCAGCAGCCCCAACAGGGACCGTGGCTACACCTTC.

The rearrangement uses TRBV5-4 and TRBJ2-1; 7 positions match TRBD2. The CDR3 has 15 amino acids. Germline CDR1 reads SGHNT; CDR2 reads YYREEE (reference sequence). V was clipped by 1 base and J by 2 bases; unmatched bases: 3. The CDR3 nucleotides read TGTGCCAGCAGCTTGCCTAGCGGAGCCTACAATGAGCAGTTCTTC. Translated: CASSLPSGAYNEQFF.

The J gene is TRBJ2-3, the V gene TRBV7-6; D gene ambiguous. Looked up from germline, CDR1 is SGHVS and CDR2 is FNYEAQ. The CDR3 covers 14 residues. Trimming left V 4 bases short and J 0 bases short, with 8 bases between. The CDR3 nucleotides read TGTGCCAGCAGCTCAAGGCGGAGCACAGATACGCAGTATTTT. Residues: CASSSRRSTDTQYF.

This sequence joins TRBV5-6 and TRBJ2-5; 9 nucleotides agree with TRBD2. Trimming removed 2 bases from V and 5 bases from J; junction bases left unmatched: 4. The CDR3 is made up of 14 amino acids. CDR1 is SGHDT and CDR2 is YYEEEE in the germline V gene. The DNA for the CDR3 is TGTGCCAGCAGCTTTGGCGGGAGGGGGGAGACCCAGTACTTC. This sequence encodes CASSFGGRGETQYF.

This sequence joins TRBV5-4 and TRBJ2-1; TRBD2 aligns across 12 bases. The J segment lost 4 bases and the V segment lost 5 bases, leaving 4 bases of the junction unmatched. The CDR3 is made up of 15 amino acids. Looked up from germline, CDR1 is SGHNT and CDR2 is YYREEE (reference sequence). The CDR3 nucleotides read TGTGCCAGCAGTTGGACTAGCGGGGCTTACAATGAGCAGTTCTTC. Protein product: CASSWTSGAYNEQFF.

The gene calls are TRBV5-1 and TRBJ2-7; D is unclear. V was clipped by 5 bases and J by 0 bases, with 12 bases between them. The CDR3 loop spans 14 amino acids. CDR1 and CDR2 (germline): SGHRS, YFSETQ. CDR3 in amino acids: CASSLDSFSYEQYF. CDR3 sequence (DNA): TGCGCCAGCAGTTTAGACTCTTTCTCCTACGAGCAGTACTTC.

The chain joins TRBV20-1 to TRBJ2-7; D possibly corresponds to TRBD1 (5 bases). This CDR3 region has 11 residues. With 3 bases removed from V and 3 bases from J, the gap between germline ends came to 6 bases. Germline CDR1 and CDR2: DFQATT and SNEGSKA (reference sequence). The CDR3 loop is CSASDSYEQYF. The CDR3 DNA sequence: TGCAGTGCTAGCGACAGCTACGAGCAGTACTTC.

This chain connects TRBV27 to TRBJ1-5; 8 bases are shared with TRBD1. This CDR3 is built from 16 residues. Unmatched junction bases numbered 8, after V lost 5 bases and J lost 2 bases. Germline V gene data show CDR1 as MNHEY and CDR2 as SMNVEV (reference sequence). The CDR3 sequence: CASSPYRGTGNQPQHF. DNA for the CDR3: TGTGCCAGCAGTCCGTACAGGGGGACAGGCAATCAGCCCCAGCATTTT.

Only one count was recorded for this clone. The chain couples TRBV6-5 to TRBJ2-7; 8 bases map to TRBD1. The length of the CDR3 is 15 residues. The V gene end was trimmed by 5 bases and the J gene end by 3 bases; junction bases not matched to a gene: 9. Germline V gene sequence: CDR1 MNHEY, CDR2 SVGAGI. The CDR3 spells CASSTPRQGFYEQYF. DNA for the CDR3: TGTGCCAGCAGTACCCCCCGACAGGGGTTCTACGAGCAGTACTTC.

The chain couples TRBV27 to TRBJ2-7; TRBD1 agrees at 7 bases. Trimming took 6 bases from V and 7 from J; bases not matched to a gene: 9. The V gene's germline CDR1 is MNHEY and CDR2 SMNVEV (reference sequence). This CDR3 contains 13 residues. The CDR3 DNA reads as TGTGCCAGCAGACAGGGGAATGTCGGGGAGCAGTACTTC. Translation: CASRQGNVGEQYF.

CDR3 amino acids: CASSRETEAFF. CDR3 bases: TGTGCCAGCTCACGAGAAACTGAAGCTTTCTTT. This chain connects TRBV18 to TRBJ1-1; D is unresolved. The ends were cut back, 4 bases at V and 5 bases at J, with 5 bases in the middle. This CDR3 has 11 amino acids. CDR1 KGHSH and CDR2 LQKENI come from the germline V gene.

The chain links TRBV7-3 to TRBJ2-7; 9 nucleotides agree with TRBD2. CDR3 length: 13 amino acids. Germline loops: CDR1 SGHTA, CDR2 FQGTGA. The CDR3 region is CDVRLADSYEQYF. In nucleotides, the CDR3 is TGTGACGTGCGACTAGCGGACTCCTACGAGCAGTACTTC.

V gene TRBV13 combines with J gene TRBJ1-4, with 10 bases fitting TRBD1. The CDR3 spans 16 residues. V lost 3 bases and J lost 2; bases outside the gene matches: 3. From germline, CDR1 is PRHDT and CDR2 FYEKMQ (reference sequence). CDR3 nucleotides: TGTGCCAGCAGCTTGGGGACAGGGGTTACTAATGAAAAACTGTTTTTT. As protein: CASSLGTGVTNEKLFF.

The V call is TRBV14, the J call TRBJ2-1, with D possibly matching TRBD1 (6 bases). CDR3 length equals 14 residues. Deletions cut 4 bases from V and 4 bases from J, with 11 bases between. CDR1 is SGHDN and CDR2 is FVKESK in the germline V gene. The CDR3 spells CASSRGQRYNEQFF. CDR3 in DNA: TGTGCCAGCAGCCGGGGGCAACGTTACAATGAGCAGTTCTTC.

The rearrangement uses TRBV18 and TRBJ2-1; tentative D call: TRBD1 (7 bases). The V gene's germline CDR1 is KGHSH and CDR2 LQKENI. Trimming stripped 3 bases from V and 7 bases from J, with 16 bases between. The CDR3 extends over 15 amino acids. The CDR3 here is CASSPGWRGRNEQFF. In DNA form, the CDR3 reads TGTGCCAGCTCACCGGGTTGGAGGGGGCGTAATGAGCAGTTCTTC.

This clone was detected only once. The gene calls are TRBV29-1 and TRBJ2-1; D is possibly TRBD2 (6 bases). Trimming removed 4 bases at V and 0 bases at J, with 10 bases between. Germline CDR1 is SQVTM and CDR2 is ANQGSEA. This CDR3 comprises 14 residues. CDR3 nucleotides: TGCAGCGTTGGGCGGGGAAGCTCCTACAATGAGCAGTTCTTC. Encoded protein: CSVGRGSSYNEQFF.

The chain has TRBV2 and TRBJ2-5; D is uncertain. The CDR3 has 13 amino acids. Germline lookup yields CDR1 SNHLY and CDR2 FYNNEI. The germline V and J ends were trimmed by 5 bases and 1 base, with 8 bases remaining between them. The CDR3 DNA reads TGTGCCAGCAGTATCCGGAGCCAAGAGACCCAGTACTTC. Amino acid sequence: CASSIRSQETQYF. Drawing the rest from reference TRBV2 and TRBJ2-5, the complete variable domain is EPEVTQTPSHQVTQMGQEVILRCVPISNHLYFYWYRQILGQKVEFLVSFYNNEISEKSEIFDDQFSVERPDGSNFTLKIRSTKLEDSAMYFCASSIRSQETQYFGPGTRLLVL.